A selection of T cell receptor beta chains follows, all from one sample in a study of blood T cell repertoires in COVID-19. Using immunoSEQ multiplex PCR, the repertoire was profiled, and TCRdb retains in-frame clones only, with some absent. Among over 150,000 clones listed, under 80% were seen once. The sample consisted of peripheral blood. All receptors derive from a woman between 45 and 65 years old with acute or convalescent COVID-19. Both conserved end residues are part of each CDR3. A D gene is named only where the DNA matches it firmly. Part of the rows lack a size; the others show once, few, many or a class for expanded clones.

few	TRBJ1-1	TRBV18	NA	TGTGCCAGCTCACCTCCTTCGGGTCCCCGCACTGAAGCTTTCTTT	CASSPPSGPRTEAFF
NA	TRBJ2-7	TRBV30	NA	TGTGCCTGGTCCCGCTCCTACGAGCAGTACTTC	CAWSRSYEQYF
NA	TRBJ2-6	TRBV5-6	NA	TGTGCCAGCAGCTTGGCAGTGGGGGGGCGCGGGGCCAACGTCCTGACTTTC	CASSLAVGGRGANVLTF
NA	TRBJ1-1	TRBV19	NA	TGTGCCAGTAGTATGACAGGTTCAGGCACTGAAGCTTTCTTT	CASSMTGSGTEAFF
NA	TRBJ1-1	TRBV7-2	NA	TGTGCCAGCAGGACACAGGGGAACACTGAAGCTTTCTTT	CASRTQGNTEAFF
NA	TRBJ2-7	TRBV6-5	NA	TGTGCCAGCACACACCGGACAGCCTTTCTCTACGAGCAGTACTTC	CASTHRTAFLYEQYF
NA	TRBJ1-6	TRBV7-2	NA	TGTGCCAGCAGCTTAGACGGGTTAAATTCACCCCTCCACTTT	CASSLDGLNSPLHF
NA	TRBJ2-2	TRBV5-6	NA	TGTGCCAGCAGCTTTAGTGGCGGGGAGCTGTTTTTT	CASSFSGGELFF
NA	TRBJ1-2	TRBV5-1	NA	TGCGCCAGCAGTTTGGACAGCAACTATGGCTACACCTTC	CASSLDSNYGYTF
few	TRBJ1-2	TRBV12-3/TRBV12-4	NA	TGTGCCAGCAATCAGGGGCATAGCGGCTACACCTTC	CASNQGHSGYTF
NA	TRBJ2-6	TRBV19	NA	TGTGCCAGTAGTATCAGGGTATCTGGGGCCAACGTCCTGACTTTC	CASSIRVSGANVLTF
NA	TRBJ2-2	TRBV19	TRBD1	TGTGCCAGTAGTTGGACAGGGGGCGTAGGCACCGGGGAGCTGTTTTTT	CASSWTGGVGTGELFF
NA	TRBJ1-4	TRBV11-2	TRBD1	TGTGCCAGCAGCCTCGGGACAGGGGGCCATAAACTGTTTTTT	CASSLGTGGHKLFF
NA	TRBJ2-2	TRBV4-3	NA	TGCGCCAGCAGCCAAGATGTTCGGGTAACCGGGGAGCTGTTTTTT	CASSQDVRVTGELFF
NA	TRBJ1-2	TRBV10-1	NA	TGCGCCAGCAGTGAGGAGGGTGCAAGATTGAATAAAGTTTATGGCTACACCTTC	CASSEEGARLNKVYGYTF
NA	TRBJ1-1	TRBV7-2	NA	TGTGCCAGCATCCCGACAGCAAGGAACACTGAAGCTTTCTTT	CASIPTARNTEAFF
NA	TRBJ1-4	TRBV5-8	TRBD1	TGTGCCAGCAGCTCCCACCAGGGGGCGAGAAGCCCTGAAAAACTGTTTTTT	CASSSHQGARSPEKLFF
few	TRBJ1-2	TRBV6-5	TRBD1	TGTGCCAGCAGTTACGGCGGACAGGGGGTCGGCTACACCTTC	CASSYGGQGVGYTF
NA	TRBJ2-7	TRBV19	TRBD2	TGTGCCAGTAGGGGCCCAGCGGGAGGGGACTACGAGCAGTACTTC	CASRGPAGGDYEQYF
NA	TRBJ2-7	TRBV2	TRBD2	TGTGCCAGCGAGGGATCTAGCGGAGGCGAGTACTTC	CASEGSSGGEYF
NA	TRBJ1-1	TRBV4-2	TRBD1	TGTGCCAGCAGCCAAGATCTTCGGAGGACAGGGGGTGGGACTGAAGCTTTCTTT	CASSQDLRRTGGGTEAFF
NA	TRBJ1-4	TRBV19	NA	TGTGCCAGTAGTATCCGGCAGGGTGGGACTAATGAAAAACTGTTTTTT	CASSIRQGGTNEKLFF
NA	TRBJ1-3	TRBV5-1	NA	TGCGCCAGCATGCCAGGAAGCTCTGGAAACACCATATATTTT	CASMPGSSGNTIYF
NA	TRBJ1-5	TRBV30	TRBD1	TGTGCCTGGCGGACAGGAAGCAATCAGCCCCAGCATTTT	CAWRTGSNQPQHF
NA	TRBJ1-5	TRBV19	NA	TGTGCCAGTAGTCGTCGATCCGGGACTGGAGATAGCAATCAGCCCCAGCATTTT	CASSRRSGTGDSNQPQHF
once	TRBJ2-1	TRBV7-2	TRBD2	TGTGCCAGCAGCAGGGGCGGGAGCGGGAAGAGGAATGAGCAGTTCTTC	CASSRGGSGKRNEQFF
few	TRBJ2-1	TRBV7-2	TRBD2	TGTGCCAGCAGCTCTTTTCAGCGGGGGAGTTGGAATGAGCAGTTCTTC	CASSSFQRGSWNEQFF
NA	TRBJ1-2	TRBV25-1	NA	TGTGCCAGCAGTGAATTGGGCACTGGCTACACCTTC	CASSELGTGYTF
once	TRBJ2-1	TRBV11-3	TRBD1	TGTGCCAGCAGCTCCCGGACAGGGGACGGTGAGCAGTTCTTC	CASSSRTGDGEQFF
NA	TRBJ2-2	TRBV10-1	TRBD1	TGCGCCAGCAACAGACAGGGGACCGGGGAGCTGTTTTTT	CASNRQGTGELFF
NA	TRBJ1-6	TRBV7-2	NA	TGTGCCAGCAGCTTAGTTCGGTCACCCCTCCACTTT	CASSLVRSPLHF
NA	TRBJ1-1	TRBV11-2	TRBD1	TGTGCCAGCAGTCGGACAGGGGGCACTGAAGCTTTCTTT	CASSRTGGTEAFF
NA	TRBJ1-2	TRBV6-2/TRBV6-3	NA	TGTGCCAGCAGTTACGCCGGACAGTTTAACTATGGCTACACCTTC	CASSYAGQFNYGYTF
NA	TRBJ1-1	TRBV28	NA	TGTGCCAGCACCGGTGGGAGGCGTGGGGCTTTCTTT	CASTGGRRGAFF
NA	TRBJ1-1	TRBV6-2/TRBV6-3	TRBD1	TGTGCCAGCAGTTACCCGCGAACCGGACAGGTTGACACTGAAGCTTTCTTT	CASSYPRTGQVDTEAFF
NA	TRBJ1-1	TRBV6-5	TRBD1	TGTGCCAGCACCGCCAGGGGGGCCACTGAAGCTTTCTTT	CASTARGATEAFF
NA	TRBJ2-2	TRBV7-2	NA	TGTGCCAGCAGTTTCGTCCAGGGGGGCACCGGGGAGCTGTTTTTT	CASSFVQGGTGELFF
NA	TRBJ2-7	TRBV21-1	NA	TGTGCCAGCAGTAGTGACGAGCAGTACTTC	CASSSDEQYF
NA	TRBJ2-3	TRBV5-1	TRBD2	TGCGCCAGCAGCTTTGAACCGGGTAGCGGGGGCAGGGATACGCAGTATTTT	CASSFEPGSGGRDTQYF
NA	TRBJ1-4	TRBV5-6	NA	TGTGCCAGCAGCTTGGGCGGGACTTTATTCGAAAAACTGTTTTTT	CASSLGGTLFEKLFF
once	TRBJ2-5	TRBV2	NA	TGTGCCAGCAGTGAGACAGGACAAGAGACCCAGTACTTC	CASSETGQETQYF
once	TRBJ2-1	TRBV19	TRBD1	TGTGCCAGTAGTGTGACAGGGGCCGACAGCTCCTACAATGAGCAGTTCTTC	CASSVTGADSSYNEQFF
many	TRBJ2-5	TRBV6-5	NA	TGTGCCAGCAGTTTCGGCCCGGAGGAGACCCAGTACTTC	CASSFGPEETQYF
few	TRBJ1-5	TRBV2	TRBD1	TGTGCCAGCAGGGGGGACAGTCAGAACAATCAGCCCCAGCATTTT	CASRGDSQNNQPQHF
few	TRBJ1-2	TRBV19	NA	TGTGCCTCGGGGGAGCTTACTAACTATGGCTACACCTTC	CASGELTNYGYTF
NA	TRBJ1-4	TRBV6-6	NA	TGTGCCAGCAGTCCCGGGGAGGGGCGATCAACTAATGAAAAACTGTTTTTT	CASSPGEGRSTNEKLFF
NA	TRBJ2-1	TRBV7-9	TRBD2	TGTGCCAGCAGCTTAACTAGCGGCCTGGAGCAGTTCTTC	CASSLTSGLEQFF
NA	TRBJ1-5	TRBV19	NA	TGTGCCAGTAGTATTGGGGTGGTCAGGGGCAATCAGCCCCAGCATTTT	CASSIGVVRGNQPQHF
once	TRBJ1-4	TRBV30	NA	TGTGCCTGGAGTGTAGGGGATAATGAAAAACTGTTTTTT	CAWSVGDNEKLFF
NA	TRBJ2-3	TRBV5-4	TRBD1	TGTGCCAGCAGAGACAGGGGCCAGGATACGCAGTATTTT	CASRDRGQDTQYF
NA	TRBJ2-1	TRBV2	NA	TGTGCCAGCAGTGTGAGCGTAGGCAATGAGCAGTTCTTC	CASSVSVGNEQFF
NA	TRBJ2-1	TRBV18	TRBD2	TGTGCCAGCTCACCACCGGGACTAGCGACCTACAATGAGCAGTTCTTC	CASSPPGLATYNEQFF
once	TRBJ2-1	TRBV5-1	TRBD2	TGCGCCAGCAGCTTAGCGGGACGAGAGCAGTTCTTC	CASSLAGREQFF
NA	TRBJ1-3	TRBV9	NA	TGTGCCAGCAGCCCTAACAGGGCCGGAAACACCATATATTTT	CASSPNRAGNTIYF
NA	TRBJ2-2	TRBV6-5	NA	TGTGCCAGCAGTTACTTGGCAGCCGGGGAGCTGTTTTTT	CASSYLAAGELFF
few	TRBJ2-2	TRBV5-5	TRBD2	TGTGCCAGCAGCTTGGGAGCGGGGAGGACCGGGGAGCTGTTTTTT	CASSLGAGRTGELFF
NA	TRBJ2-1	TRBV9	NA	TGTGCCAGCAGCCCACGAGGAGGGCCGGGGCATGAGCAGTTCTTC	CASSPRGGPGHEQFF
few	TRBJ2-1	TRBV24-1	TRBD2	TGTGCCACCAGTGAATCGGGACTAGCGGGTAATGAGCAGTTCTTC	CATSESGLAGNEQFF
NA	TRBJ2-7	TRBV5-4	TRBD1	TGTGCCAGCAGCGGCGGGACAGGGGGCTTGTACGAGCAGTACTTC	CASSGGTGGLYEQYF